The 28 T cell receptor beta chains in this list originate from one sample, sequenced in a study of T cell changes during pregnancy in multiple sclerosis. Generated by immunoSEQ multiplex PCR, the TCRdb table keeps only in-frame clones and is missing some. The table has fewer than 65,000 clones, about 90% seen once. Sequenced material: CD8+ T cells from peripheral blood mononuclear cells, taken after pregnancy. These receptor sequences come from a female donor with multiple sclerosis, enrolled in a pregnancy study.

This rearrangement joins TRBV11-2 to TRBJ2-7; weak D call: TRBD1 (6 bases). The CDR3 contains 14 residues. Trimming left V 5 bases short and J 4 bases short, with 15 bases between. In germline, CDR1 is SGHAT, CDR2 FQNNGV. The CDR3 DNA reads TGTGCCAGCAGCCCTACAGGGAATCATTACGAGCAGTACTTC. Translation gives CASSPTGNHYEQYF.

V gene TRBV2 combines with J gene TRBJ2-2; D may be TRBD2 (5 bases). The germline CDR1 and CDR2 sequences are SNHLY and FYNNEI. Between the trimmed V and J ends, which lost 5 bases and 5 bases, there was a span of 15 bases. The CDR3 is made up of 15 amino acids. This chain's CDR3 is CASSPADLGTGELFF. In nucleotides, the CDR3 is TGTGCCAGCAGTCCAGCGGACTTGGGGACCGGGGAGCTGTTTTTT.

This chain connects TRBV5-5 to TRBJ1-5; 9 bases are a match to TRBD1. CDR1 is SGHKS and CDR2 is YYEKEE in the germline V gene (reference sequence). There are 15 residues in the CDR3. J gave up 4 bases and V 4 bases, and 6 bases lay outside the gene matches. For the CDR3, the DNA is TGTGCCAGCAGCACTTCCGACAGGGGGAATCAGCCCCAGCATTTT. It is translated as CASSTSDRGNQPQHF.

This chain uses TRBV7-2 with TRBJ1-1; TRBD1 agrees at 7 bases. The germline CDR1 and CDR2 sequences are SGHTA and FQGNSA. The CDR3 is made up of 16 amino acids. J was trimmed by 1 base and V by 1 base; bases with no gene match: 6. CDR3 sequence reads: CASSLVTGAWNTEAFF. DNA of the CDR3: TGTGCCAGCAGCTTAGTTACAGGGGCTTGGAACACTGAAGCTTTCTTT.

The chain is built from TRBV21-1 and TRBJ2-6; TRBD2, as called in the table, went unchecked against the DNA. TRBV21-1 is an annotated pseudogene. The CDR3 contains 17 residues. The CDR3 DNA follows: TGTGCCAGCTCCCTGGGGGGGGGCTCCTCTGGGGCCAACGTCCTGACTTTC. Amino acid sequence: CASSLGGGSSGANVLTF.

The V gene is TRBV2, the J gene TRBJ1-2; no firm D call. This CDR3 has 19 amino acids. Germline V gives CDR1 SNHLY, CDR2 FYNNEI. V was pared by 3 bases and J by 0 bases, with 23 bases between. CDR3 sequence reads: CASSDPGSLSIDSNYGYTF. The DNA for the CDR3 is TGTGCCAGCAGTGACCCCGGGAGCCTATCTATAGATTCTAACTATGGCTACACCTTC.

The chain has TRBV9 and TRBJ2-5; 11 nucleotides align to TRBD2. V lost 0 bases and J lost 3; bases outside the gene matches: 4. CDR3 length: 16 residues. Germline CDR1 is SGDLS and CDR2 is YYNGEE. The CDR3 DNA sequence: TGTGCCAGCAGCGTAGGACTAGCGGGACAAAAAGAGACCCAGTACTTC. Protein: CASSVGLAGQKETQYF. The full variable domain, with the rest looked up from reference TRBV9 and TRBJ2-5, is DSGVTQTPKHLITATGQRVTLRCSPRSGDLSVYWYQQSLDQGLQFLIQYYNGEERAKGNILERFSAQQFPDLHSELNLSSLELGDSALYFCASSVGLAGQKETQYFGPGTRLLVL.

The V gene is TRBV6-5, the J gene TRBJ1-5, with a weak D call TRBD1 (6 bases). The CDR3 is made up of 15 amino acids. The V gene's germline CDR1 is MNHEY and CDR2 SVGAGI. V lost 6 bases, J lost 4 bases, and 16 bases lay in between. CDR3 coding DNA: TGTGCCAGCAGCGACGGGGGGACACGGAATCAGCCCCAGCATTTT. Translation gives CASSDGGTRNQPQHF.

This clone showed up just once. V usage is TRBV2 and J usage is TRBJ2-2; D might be TRBD2 (5 bases). This CDR3 region has 13 residues. V lost 7 bases and J lost 4, with 10 bases in between. The germline gives CDR1 SNHLY, CDR2 FYNNEI. The CDR3 reads CASIFEGTGELFF. The CDR3 DNA reads as TGTGCCAGCATTTTCGAGGGCACCGGGGAGCTGTTTTTT. Complete variable domain (other parts from reference TRBV2 and TRBJ2-2): EPEVTQTPSHQVTQMGQEVILRCVPISNHLYFYWYRQILGQKVEFLVSFYNNEISEKSEIFDDQFSVERPDGSNFTLKIRSTKLEDSAMYFCASIFEGTGELFFGEGSRLTVL.

This sequence joins TRBV6-6 and TRBJ1-4; D is ambiguous. Germline V gene lookup returns CDR1 MNHNY and CDR2 SVGAGI (reference sequence). CDR3 size: 14 residues. Trimming removed 6 bases at V and 8 bases at J, with 16 bases between. CDR3 in amino acids: CASSRDTGREKLFF. In nucleotides, the CDR3 is TGTGCCAGCAGCCGAGATACGGGGAGGGAAAAACTGTTTTTT.

This chain connects TRBV6-5 to TRBJ2-2; D remains ambiguous. CDR3 length equals 14 residues. V was pared by 1 base and J by 7 bases, with 10 bases between. The germline V gene encodes CDR1 MNHEY and CDR2 SVGAGI. The CDR3 here is CASSYYGEVGELFF. The CDR3 coding sequence is TGTGCCAGCAGTTACTACGGTGAGGTCGGGGAGCTGTTTTTT.

This clone was picked up a small number of times. CDR3 sequence: CASGTEGLHF. The CDR3, as DNA: TGTGCCAGCGGTACAGAGGGCCTCCACTTT. The chain is built from TRBV2 and TRBJ1-6, with D hard to call. Per the germline V gene, CDR1 is SNHLY and CDR2 is FYNNEI. The CDR3 contains 10 residues. V lost 8 bases, J lost 15 bases, and 11 bases lay in between.

The V call is TRBV7-9, the J call TRBJ2-7; TRBD1 matches at 7 bases. Unmatched junction bases numbered 10, after V lost 5 bases and J lost 6 bases. Germline CDR1 is SEHNR and CDR2 is FQNEAQ (reference sequence). CDR3 length: 14 amino acids. The CDR3 DNA reads TGTGCCAGCAGCCGGGACAGCCTGCTGGGCGAGCAGTACTTC. This sequence encodes CASSRDSLLGEQYF. Filled out from reference TRBV7-9 and TRBJ2-7, the complete variable domain reads DTGVSQNPRHKITKRGQNVTFRCDPISEHNRLYWYRQTLGQGPEFLTYFQNEAQLEKSRLLSDRFSAERPKGSFSTLEIQRTEQGDSAMYLCASSRDSLLGEQYFGPGTRLTVT.

The V call is TRBV15, the J call TRBJ2-2; TRBD2 is a possible D gene (5 bases). V was trimmed by 5 bases and J by 5 bases, leaving 15 bases between them. The CDR3 is 15 residues long. Per germline, CDR1 LNHNV and CDR2 YYDKDF (reference sequence). CDR3 protein: CATSWTGVGTGELFF. CDR3 DNA sequence: TGTGCCACCAGCTGGACCGGGGTTGGGACCGGGGAGCTGTTTTTT.

The chain carries TRBV4-2 and TRBJ2-1; TRBD2 might be the D (7 bases). CDR3 length: 18 amino acids. Trimming took 1 base from V and 8 from J, leaving 24 bases between them. From germline, CDR1 is LGHNA and CDR2 YNFKEQ. The CDR3 here is CASSQVIGAGMEGDEQFF. The CDR3 DNA follows: TGTGCCAGCAGCCAAGTTATAGGAGCGGGGATGGAGGGGGATGAGCAGTTCTTC.

This rearrangement joins TRBV14 to TRBJ1-1; possible D gene TRBD1, 6 bases. This CDR3 is 13 amino acids long. Germline lookup yields CDR1 SGHDN and CDR2 FVKESK. Trimming took 6 bases from V and 0 from J, leaving 8 bases between them. CDR3: CASRDSLNTEAFF. The CDR3 coding sequence is TGTGCCAGCAGGGACAGTCTGAACACTGAAGCTTTCTTT.

CDR3 sequence reads: CASSQDYSGYTF. The CDR3 DNA follows: TGCGCCAGCAGCCAAGATTATAGTGGCTACACCTTC. The chain recombines TRBV4-1 with TRBJ1-2; the D is unclear. The V end lost 0 bases, the J end lost 7 bases, and 6 bases lay between the germline ends. The CDR3 sequence is 12 residues long. Germline V lookup: CDR1 MGHRA, CDR2 YSYEKL.

This clone appeared once. The chain carries TRBV27 and TRBJ2-1; weak D call: TRBD1 (6 bases). This CDR3 spans 13 amino acids. Trimming cost V 5 bases and J 8 bases, with 13 bases left between them. Per germline, CDR1 MNHEY and CDR2 SMNVEV (reference sequence). The CDR3 here is CASSLQGFDEQFF. The DNA of the CDR3 is TGTGCCAGCAGTCTACAGGGATTCGATGAGCAGTTCTTC.

The chain uses TRBV5-6 and TRBJ1-4; 7 nucleotides match TRBD1. The germline V gene has CDR1 SGHDT and CDR2 YYEEEE. This CDR3 comprises 15 residues. The junction had 7 bases not matched to a gene; V was cut back by 4 bases and J by 4 bases. CDR3 sequence: CASSAQGGFNEKLFF. In DNA, the CDR3 is TGTGCCAGCAGCGCCCAGGGGGGATTTAATGAAAAACTGTTTTTT.

The chain links TRBV7-6 to TRBJ2-5; 8 positions match TRBD1. CDR1 and CDR2 (germline): SGHVS, FNYEAQ. CDR3 length: 18 amino acids. Unmatched junction bases numbered 17, after V lost 5 bases and J lost 3 bases. The CDR3 loop is CASSPQPDRGIREETQYF. DNA of the CDR3: TGTGCCAGCAGCCCTCAACCCGACAGGGGAATTAGGGAAGAGACCCAGTACTTC.

The rearrangement joins TRBV4-1 to TRBJ2-1; the match to TRBD2 covers 7 bases. CDR3 length: 14 residues. Germline CDR1 and CDR2: MGHRA and YSYEKL. V shed 4 bases, J shed 4 bases, and the junction held 4 bases outside the gene matches. In DNA, the CDR3 is TGCGCCAGCAGCCCACAAGCGGGGTACAATGAGCAGTTCTTC. This encodes CASSPQAGYNEQFF.

The gene calls are TRBV15 and TRBJ1-6, with a weak D call TRBD1 (5 bases). The CDR3 sequence is 21 residues long. Trimming left V 0 bases short and J 5 bases short, with 26 bases between. Per the germline V gene, CDR1 is LNHNV and CDR2 is YYDKDF (reference sequence). CDR3 region: CATSRDWRGVILFPDNSPLHF. DNA for the CDR3: TGTGCCACCAGCAGAGATTGGAGGGGAGTTATTTTGTTCCCAGATAATTCACCCCTCCACTTT.

V usage is TRBV4-1 and J usage is TRBJ1-5; perhaps TRBD1 as D (5 bases). V was shortened by 0 bases and J by 16 bases, with 19 bases between the two germline ends. The CDR3 has 14 amino acids. Germline V gene data show CDR1 as MGHRA and CDR2 as YSYEKL. The CDR3 nucleotides read TGCGCCAGCAGCCAAGACGACCAGACAGAGTATCACCATTTT. Protein: CASSQDDQTEYHHF.

The chain employs TRBV6-1 and TRBJ1-1; no clear D. The CDR3 has 14 residues. The V end lost 0 bases, the J end lost 5 bases, and 10 bases lay between the germline ends. Germline V gene lookup returns CDR1 MNHNS and CDR2 SASEGT. CDR3 nucleotides: TGTGCCAGCAGTGAAGCGGAGACCTGGACTGAAGCTTTCTTT. It specifies CASSEAETWTEAFF.

This clone was counted only a few times. The CDR3 DNA follows: TGTGCCAGCAGGTTACAGGGGGACTACGAGCAGTACTTC. Residues: CASRLQGDYEQYF. This chain connects TRBV6-1 to TRBJ2-7; 8 bases fit TRBD1. In germline, CDR1 is MNHNS, CDR2 SASEGT. The CDR3 spans 13 residues. Trimming took 6 bases from V and 3 from J; bases not matched to a gene: 4.

The rearrangement uses TRBV4-1 and TRBJ1-1; 7 bases are shared with TRBD1. V was clipped by 2 bases and J by 5 bases; unmatched bases: 5. Germline-derived CDR1 and CDR2 are MGHRA and YSYEKL. The CDR3 contains 14 residues. DNA of the CDR3: TGCGCCAGCAGCCAAAGGACAGGCTGGACTGAAGCTTTCTTT. Translating gives CASSQRTGWTEAFF.

The genes are TRBV7-2 and TRBJ2-1; 7 nucleotides match TRBD1. From germline, CDR1 is SGHTA and CDR2 FQGNSA. With V trimmed by 5 bases and J by 5 bases, 12 bases remained unmatched. CDR3 length equals 16 residues. Here the CDR3 reads CASSTFDRDSHNEQFF. As DNA, the CDR3 is TGTGCCAGCAGCACCTTCGACAGGGACAGCCACAATGAGCAGTTCTTC.

This sequence joins TRBV6-5 and TRBJ1-2; D is perhaps TRBD1 (5 bases). The CDR3 has 14 residues. V was clipped by 3 bases and J by 2 bases, with 10 bases between them. Germline assignment: CDR1 MNHEY and CDR2 SVGAGI. This CDR3 reads CASSYGGTNYGYTF. Written as DNA, the CDR3 is TGTGCCAGCAGTTATGGAGGGACCAACTATGGCTACACCTTC.